This T cell receptor beta chain was observed in a study of siplizumab effects on memory and regulatory T cells. Study findings and constraints: Confirmation was lacking for the suppressive function of proliferating Tregs derived from siplizumab cultures. Among sequences traceable to unstimulated CD4+ memory cells, alloreactive ones were significantly reduced by siplizumab. Controls showed an average of around 25% Treg-derived mappable alloreactive CD4+ clones, while siplizumab showed about 69%.

The V gene lost 5 bases and the J gene lost 3 bases, with 11 bases spanning the gap. Germline assignment: CDR1 SGHTA and CDR2 FQGTGA. The CDR3 is 13 amino acids. As for this clone: Antigen: not known.

Clones were sequenced by immunoSEQ multiplex PCR, and TCRdb holds only the in-frame ones, with some missing. The table has 15,000 to 20,000 clones, over 45% seen once. Researchers cocultured the mixed lymphocyte reaction cells at 37°C for five to six days. The reaction combined CFSE-labelled responder PBMCs and Violet Dye-labelled stimulator PBMCs at a 1:1 ratio. The clonotype comes from a human donor in good health; the cells came from an allogeneic mixed lymphocyte reaction. The chain has TRBV7-3 and TRBJ2-7; no clear D. Input material: CFSE-low (dividing) CD4+ T cells sorted from an allogeneic mixed lymphocyte reaction. The CDR3 loop is CASSENSYYEQYF. CDR3 nucleotides: TGTGCCAGCAGCGAAAACTCTTACTACGAGCAGTACTTC. Based on the CDR3 plus reference TRBV7-3 and TRBJ2-7, the full variable domain is GAGVSQTPSNKVTEKGKYVELRCDPISGHTALYWYRQSLGQGPEFLIYFQGTGAADDSGLPNDRFFAVRPEGSVSTLKIQRTERGDSAVYLCASSENSYYEQYFGPGTRLTVT.